This T cell receptor beta chain was captured in a study of T cell responses to AZD1222 COVID-19 vaccine. This table comes from immunoSEQ multiplex PCR, and its TCRdb copy is limited to in-frame clones, with some not included. The table has under 150,000 clones, roughly 84% seen once; the top ten hold roughly a quarter. This CDR3 region has 16 residues. Germline V lookup: CDR1 LNHDA, CDR2 SQIVND (reference sequence). Trimming stripped 7 bases from V and 0 bases from J, with 13 bases between. V gene TRBV19 combines with J gene TRBJ2-6; no clear D. The receptor was derived from an adult who received the AZD1222 COVID-19 vaccine. Sequenced material: peripheral blood, taken 28 days after the second AZD1222 dose. DNA for the CDR3: TGTGCCAGTACCCGCTCCCCCGGCTCTGGGGCCAACGTCCTGACTTTC. This codes for CASTRSPGSGANVLTF.